The rows below give T cell receptor beta chains drawn from one sample of a study of cytomegalovirus exposure and HLA in healthy donors. Profiling relied on immunoSEQ multiplex PCR, and the TCRdb table lists in-frame clones only, not all of them. This table has about 170,000 clones, about three quarters appearing once. Sequences were obtained from PBMCs. Receptors were obtained from a woman between 45 and 60 years old in good health and CMV-seropositive. The CDR3 runs from the conserved cysteine through the conserved F or W. A D gene is named only where the DNA matches it firmly. Clone size appears in some rows only: once, few, many, or a class for an expanded clone.

size: .; V: TRBV5-6; J: TRBJ1-2; D: .; DNA: TGTGCCAGCAGCCCGTCGGGGGTAGCAATAAACTATGGCTACACCTTC; CDR3: CASSPSGVAINYGYTF
size: .; V: TRBV9; J: TRBJ2-1; D: TRBD2; DNA: TGTGCCAGCAGCAACCTCGGTAGCGGGACCGTTAGCTCCTACAATGAGCAGTTCTTC; CDR3: CASSNLGSGTVSSYNEQFF
size: once; V: TRBV6-1; J: TRBJ1-2; D: TRBD1; DNA: TGTGCCAGCAGTGAAGCTCAAGGGACAGACTATGGCTACACCTTC; CDR3: CASSEAQGTDYGYTF
size: .; V: TRBV19; J: TRBJ2-7; D: .; DNA: TGTGCCAGTAGTCCCAGCGGTCAGGCCCTCTACGAGCAGTACTTC; CDR3: CASSPSGQALYEQYF
size: .; V: TRBV5-4; J: TRBJ1-6; D: .; DNA: TGTGCCAGCAGCTTGGGAGGGTATAATTCACCCCTCCACTTT; CDR3: CASSLGGYNSPLHF
size: few; V: TRBV6-6; J: TRBJ2-1; D: TRBD2; DNA: TGTGCCAGCAGTTGGGGCCAGGCGGGAGGGGGGAATGAGCAGTTCTTC; CDR3: CASSWGQAGGGNEQFF
size: once; V: TRBV29-1; J: TRBJ1-2; D: TRBD1; DNA: TGCAGCGTTGAGGGACAGGGGAACTATGGCTACACCTTC; CDR3: CSVEGQGNYGYTF
size: .; V: TRBV9; J: TRBJ2-7; D: TRBD1; DNA: TGTGCCAGCAGCGTATCGCAGGGGGCCTACGAGCAGTACTTC; CDR3: CASSVSQGAYEQYF
size: .; V: TRBV2; J: TRBJ2-2; D: .; DNA: TGTGCCAGCAGTGTACGAGGCGGGGAGCTGTTTTTT; CDR3: CASSVRGGELFF
size: few; V: TRBV20-1; J: TRBJ2-7; D: .; DNA: TGCAGCGTTAAAAGGGGTCTGGAGCAGTACTTC; CDR3: CSVKRGLEQYF
size: few; V: TRBV30; J: TRBJ1-1; D: .; DNA: TGTGCCTGGAAGACAGTATCTGAAGCTTTCTTT; CDR3: CAWKTVSEAFF
size: .; V: TRBV6-1; J: TRBJ1-2; D: .; DNA: TGTGCCAGCAGTGAAATCACCAGGGGCAATGGCTACACCTTC; CDR3: CASSEITRGNGYTF
size: .; V: TRBV2; J: TRBJ2-7; D: TRBD2; DNA: TGTGCCAGCAGTGAACCCGGGGAGGGCACCTACGAGCAGTACTTC; CDR3: CASSEPGEGTYEQYF
size: .; V: TRBV7-2; J: TRBJ2-1; D: TRBD1; DNA: TGTGCCAGCAGCTTATATACAGGGGGCGGTGAGCAGTTCTTC; CDR3: CASSLYTGGGEQFF
size: .; V: TRBV28; J: TRBJ2-3; D: TRBD2; DNA: TGTGCCAGCAGTACGCACGGGAGGGGGACAGATACGCAGTATTTT; CDR3: CASSTHGRGTDTQYF
size: .; V: TRBV7-9; J: TRBJ1-1; D: .; DNA: TGTGCCAGCAGCACTTCGGGACACCAGAACACTGAAGCTTTCTTT; CDR3: CASSTSGHQNTEAFF
size: .; V: TRBV10-2; J: TRBJ1-2; D: TRBD1; DNA: TGCGCCAGCAGAGAGACAGGGAATGATGGCTACACCTTC; CDR3: CASRETGNDGYTF
size: .; V: TRBV6-6; J: TRBJ1-5; D: .; DNA: TGTGCCAGCAGATCCCGGGGGTCCAGATCAAATCAGCCCCAGCATTTT; CDR3: CASRSRGSRSNQPQHF
size: .; V: TRBV27; J: TRBJ2-7; D: TRBD1; DNA: TGTGCCAGCAGTGCGCCGGGACAGGGGACCGTCGAGCAGTACTTC; CDR3: CASSAPGQGTVEQYF
size: .; V: TRBV2; J: TRBJ2-5; D: TRBD1; DNA: TGTGCCAGCAGCGACACAGGGGGCAAAGAGACCCAGTACTTC; CDR3: CASSDTGGKETQYF
size: .; V: TRBV7-7; J: TRBJ2-2; D: .; DNA: TGTGCTAGCAGCATACAGGGTCTTGGCGGGGAGCTGTTTTTT; CDR3: CASSIQGLGGELFF
size: .; V: TRBV6-1; J: TRBJ2-2; D: TRBD2; DNA: TGTGCCAGCCTTGGACTAGCGGTTTACACCGGGGAGCTGTTTTTT; CDR3: CASLGLAVYTGELFF
size: once; V: TRBV9; J: TRBJ1-1; D: TRBD1; DNA: TGTGCCAGCAGCCCCCGACAGGGGGCAGGTACTGAAGCTTTCTTT; CDR3: CASSPRQGAGTEAFF
size: .; V: TRBV7-2; J: TRBJ2-7; D: .; DNA: TGTGCCAGCAGGCTGGGAGGGGGCGAGCAGTACTTC; CDR3: CASRLGGGEQYF
size: .; V: TRBV6-5; J: TRBJ1-4; D: TRBD1; DNA: TGTGCCAGCAGTTACTCGCCGGGACAGGGGGTGGCGAAACTGTTTTTT; CDR3: CASSYSPGQGVAKLFF
size: .; V: TRBV2; J: TRBJ2-3; D: .; DNA: TGTGCCAGCAGTGAAGTCGGGAGCACTACGCAGTATTTT; CDR3: CASSEVGSTTQYF
size: once; V: TRBV19; J: TRBJ2-7; D: TRBD1; DNA: TGTGCCAGTAGTTCTCCGGGACAGGGGTTCGGCTACGAGCAGTACTTC; CDR3: CASSSPGQGFGYEQYF
size: few; V: TRBV4-2; J: TRBJ2-7; D: TRBD2; DNA: TGTGCCAGCAGCCCCCGGACTAGCGGGATCTACGAGCAGTACTTC; CDR3: CASSPRTSGIYEQYF
size: .; V: TRBV4-3; J: TRBJ2-3; D: TRBD1; DNA: TGCGCCAGCAGCCCGACAGGGCCTACAGATACGCAGTATTTT; CDR3: CASSPTGPTDTQYF
size: .; V: TRBV6-5; J: TRBJ1-1; D: .; DNA: TGTGCCAGCAGTTACGTCCGGTATGGCACTGAAGCTTTCTTT; CDR3: CASSYVRYGTEAFF
size: .; V: TRBV7-9; J: TRBJ1-4; D: .; DNA: TGTGCCAGCAGCACGGATCTAGGTGCGGAAAAACTGTTTTTT; CDR3: CASSTDLGAEKLFF
size: .; V: TRBV30; J: TRBJ2-3; D: .; DNA: TGTGCCTGGAGTCCCCGGGTTCTCCTTGACCGGGCAGATACGCAGTATTTT; CDR3: CAWSPRVLLDRADTQYF
size: .; V: TRBV29-1; J: TRBJ2-7; D: TRBD1; DNA: TGCAGCGTTGTTTTGGACAGGTCGACGGACTACGAGCAGTACTTC; CDR3: CSVVLDRSTDYEQYF
size: .; V: TRBV28; J: TRBJ1-2; D: TRBD1; DNA: TGTGCCAGCAGTTTATGGATTATCAACCGGGACAGGGACTACAAGGGGGGCTACACCTTC; CDR3: CASSLWIINRDRDYKGGYTF
size: .; V: TRBV2; J: TRBJ2-1; D: TRBD2; DNA: TGTGCCAGCAGTAGGGGACTAGCGGGAGGGGATGAGCAGTTCTTC; CDR3: CASSRGLAGGDEQFF
size: few; V: TRBV6-1; J: TRBJ1-4; D: TRBD1; DNA: TGTGCCAGCAGTGAGAGGACAGGGGGCGCGACTAATGAAAAACTGTTTTTT; CDR3: CASSERTGGATNEKLFF
size: .; V: TRBV7-2; J: TRBJ2-7; D: TRBD1; DNA: TGTGCCAGCAGCTTAGAGGGACAGGGGGCGTACGAGCAGTACTTC; CDR3: CASSLEGQGAYEQYF
size: .; V: TRBV28; J: TRBJ1-1; D: .; DNA: TGTGCCAGCTCAGGTCGTGGAATAGGTGAAGCTTTCTTT; CDR3: CASSGRGIGEAFF
size: .; V: TRBV6-1; J: TRBJ1-5; D: TRBD1; DNA: TGTGCCAGCAGTGACAGGGGGCGTAGTGGTCAGCCCCAGCATTTT; CDR3: CASSDRGRSGQPQHF
size: .; V: TRBV5-4; J: TRBJ2-7; D: .; DNA: TGTGCCAGCAGCCTCCCGGGCCACCCATCAGGGGAGCAGTACTTC; CDR3: CASSLPGHPSGEQYF
size: few; V: TRBV7-9; J: TRBJ1-2; D: TRBD1; DNA: TGTGCCAGCAGCCCGGGACAGGGAAAAGTTGGCTACACCTTC; CDR3: CASSPGQGKVGYTF
size: .; V: TRBV7-9; J: TRBJ2-2; D: TRBD1; DNA: TGTGCCAGCAGCCAAGGACAGGGGAACACCGGGGAGCTGTTTTTT; CDR3: CASSQGQGNTGELFF